The T cell receptor (beta chain) under discussion was sequenced for a study of T cell responses to AZD1222 COVID-19 vaccine. Turning to the study itself: Analyses pooled second doses at about 4 or about 12 weeks.

Comments on this clone: What it binds is unknown.

Profiling relied on immunoSEQ multiplex PCR, and the TCRdb table lists in-frame clones only, not all of them. Altogether around 92,000 clones are present, approximately 91% being singletons, with the ten largest covering 20% to 25%. Study-wide points: Close to half of all spike-specific TCRs reportedly target regions of the variants that are unmutated.

Trimming cost V 3 bases and J 7 bases, with 15 bases left between them. The CDR3 is 14 amino acids. Germline CDR1 SGHTA, CDR2 FQGNSA. The chain is built from TRBV7-2 and TRBJ2-5; D is possibly TRBD2 (7 bases). The source is an adult in good health. The sample consisted of peripheral blood, taken on day 0 of AZD1222 vaccination. CDR3: CASSFEWGGATQYF. The CDR3, as DNA: TGTGCCAGCAGCTTCGAGTGGGGGGGGGCGACCCAGTACTTC. Looking up the rest from reference TRBV7-2 and TRBJ2-5 gives the full variable domain: GAGVSQSPSNKVTEKGKDVELRCDPISGHTALYWYRQSLGQGLEFLIYFQGNSAPDKSGLPSDRFSAERTGGSVSTLTIQRTQQEDSAVYLCASSFEWGGATQYFGPGTRLLVL.